This T cell receptor (beta chain) originates from a study of shared clonotypes between healthy human individuals. The CDR3 totals 15 residues. Looked up from germline, CDR1 is SGHTA and CDR2 is FQGTGA. Germline trimming cut 5 bases from V and 4 bases from J; bases unmatched to any gene: 8. Study donors comprised healthy, HIV-negative adults devoid of recent acute infection or vaccination. Produced via immunoSEQ multiplex PCR; TCRdb's table is partial and in-frame only. Of some 500,000 clones listed, around three quarters are singletons. The sequence was obtained from a middle-aged woman in good health. Some clones in this sample may be carry-over from other donors' samples. The chain combines TRBV7-3 with TRBJ2-3, with 8 positions matching TRBD2. The sequenced sample was PBMCs. The CDR3 DNA follows: TGTGCCAGCAGCGCAAGCGGGAGCAAAGCAGATACGCAGTATTTT. It specifies CASSASGSKADTQYF.